This T cell receptor (beta chain) was captured in a study of cytomegalovirus exposure and HLA in healthy donors. Study outcomes and limitations: Reportedly, HLA-A and HLA-B alleles of most subjects were accurately predicted from TCR beta. In vitro data verified a few CMV-associated chains as specific for CMV antigens. Several V segments, TRBV6-2 and TRBV6-3 among them, could not be told apart and were dropped.

On this clone itself: What it binds is not known.

Amplification used 60 Vbeta primers and 13 Jbeta primers. Original processing notes: The authors later counted around 80 million unique TCR beta chains, 8.5 million to 13 million of them shared. Only in-frame clones appear in the TCRdb table, and some are missing; sequencing was by immunoSEQ multiplex PCR. That table gives V, J and clone size, and the DNA gave D and trimming. The sample shows around 49,000 clones, roughly 80% of them seen only once. V was pared by 6 bases and J by 1 base, with 3 bases of the junction left unmatched. CDR1 and CDR2 (germline): KGHSH, LQKENI. CDR3 length: 15 residues. This receptor was identified in a man aged 25 to 40 in good health and CMV-seropositive. Sequencing input: PBMCs. This chain joins TRBV18 and TRBJ2-2; 9 nucleotides line up with TRBD1. CDR3: CASSPGQGNTGELFF. The CDR3 DNA sequence: TGTGCCAGCTCCCCGGGACAGGGGAACACCGGGGAGCTGTTTTTT.